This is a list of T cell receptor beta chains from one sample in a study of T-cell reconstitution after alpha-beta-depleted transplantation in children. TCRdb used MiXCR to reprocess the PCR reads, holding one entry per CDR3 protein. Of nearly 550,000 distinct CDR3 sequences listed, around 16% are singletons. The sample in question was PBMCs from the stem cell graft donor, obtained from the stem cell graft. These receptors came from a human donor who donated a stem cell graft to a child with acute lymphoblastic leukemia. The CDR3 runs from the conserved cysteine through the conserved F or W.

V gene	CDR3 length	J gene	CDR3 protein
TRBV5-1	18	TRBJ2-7	CASSLGSSGRIFSYEQYF
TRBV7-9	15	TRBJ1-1	CASSARGFGNTEAFF
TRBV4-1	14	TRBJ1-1	CASSLRGLGTEAFF
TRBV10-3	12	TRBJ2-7	CAIGTGSYEQYF
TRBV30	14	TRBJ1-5	CAWSYTGLNQPQHF
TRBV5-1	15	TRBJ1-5	CASRPRDGSDQPQHF
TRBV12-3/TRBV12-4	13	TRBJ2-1	CASSARSHNEQFF
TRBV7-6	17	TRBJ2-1	CASSWGPSGSSYNEQFF
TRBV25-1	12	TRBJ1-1	CASMEGRAEAFF
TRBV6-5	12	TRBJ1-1	CASSRTGERAFF
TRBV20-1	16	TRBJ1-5	CSALILGQNSNQPQHF
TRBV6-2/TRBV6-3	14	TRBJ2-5	CASRPRDSKETQYF
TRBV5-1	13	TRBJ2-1	CASSGPEGHEQFF
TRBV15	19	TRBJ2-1	CATSGYGLAGGERYNEQFF
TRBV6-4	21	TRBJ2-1	CASSRLYRDRVFRSRYNEQFF
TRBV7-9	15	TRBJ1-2	CASSTRDRLNYGYTF
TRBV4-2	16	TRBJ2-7	CASSLQGNSGSYEQYF
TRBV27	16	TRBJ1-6	CASSLFGGRYNSPLHF
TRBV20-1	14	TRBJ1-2	CSAAGPKTNYGYTF
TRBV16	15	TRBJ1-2	CASSHSTDMGYGYTF
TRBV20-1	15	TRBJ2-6	CSADPTGSGANVLTF
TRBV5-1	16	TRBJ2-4	CASSPMTGDGENIQYF
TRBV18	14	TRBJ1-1	CASSPPPEALEAFF
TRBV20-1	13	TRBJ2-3	CSAPKGGSDTQYF
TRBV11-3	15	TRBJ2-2	CASSDHRGNTGELFF
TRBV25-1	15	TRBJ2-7	CASSGGNSLSYEQYF
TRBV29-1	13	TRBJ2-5	CSVGLALQETQYF
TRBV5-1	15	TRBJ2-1	CASSLAVTSHDEQFF
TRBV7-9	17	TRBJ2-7	CASSLGISGSFSYEQYF
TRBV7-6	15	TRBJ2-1	CASSLAAGAYNEQFF
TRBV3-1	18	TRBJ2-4	CASSLYGGVPLAKNIQYF